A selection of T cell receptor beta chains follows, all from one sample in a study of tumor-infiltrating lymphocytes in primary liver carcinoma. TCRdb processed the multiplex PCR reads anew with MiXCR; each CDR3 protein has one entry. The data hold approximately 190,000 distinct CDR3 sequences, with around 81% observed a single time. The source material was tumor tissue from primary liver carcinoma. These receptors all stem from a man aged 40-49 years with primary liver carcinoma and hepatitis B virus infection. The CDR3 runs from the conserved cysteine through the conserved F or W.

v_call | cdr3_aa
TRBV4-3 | CGTSQFPSPADNEQFF
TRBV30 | CAVEGAGKEKLFF
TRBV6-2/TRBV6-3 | CASSCSSSGRRYEQYF
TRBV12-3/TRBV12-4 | CVSIHREDLLTHYF
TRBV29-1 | CSVVMGIVDTGELFF
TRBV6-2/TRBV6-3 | CANSYEVPYEQYF
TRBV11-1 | CASSSSRGGEQYF
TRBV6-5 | CASIYGGQIYGYTF
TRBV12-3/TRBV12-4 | CASLQGGENYGYTF
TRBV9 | CASSEAGSSYEQYF
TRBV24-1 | CATNASGGTDTQYF
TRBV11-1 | CASSQSLVSPLRF
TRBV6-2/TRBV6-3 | CASRSRLAGTGASTVMQYF
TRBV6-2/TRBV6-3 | CTSSWTGDNTETFF
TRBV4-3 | CASSQGTGTADAEYF
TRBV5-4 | CASSLAIRTDRRYF
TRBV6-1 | CVSSDGRNTETFF
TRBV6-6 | CASRSSSNQGPRNEQYF
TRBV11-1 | CASSYATSGSETQHF
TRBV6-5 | CVSNYSAAWNTEAFF
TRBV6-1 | CASSEPDFLYEQYF
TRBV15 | CATSRDLAAEETQYF
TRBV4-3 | CASSQVVHLTETQYF
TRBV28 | CASSLGHFSEQFF
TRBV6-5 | CASCYSKDRPSYEQYF
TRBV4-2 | CASSHDGAGGQETQYF
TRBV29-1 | CSVEGETSVEYEHFF
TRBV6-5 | CASTYSGGKGRGYEQYF
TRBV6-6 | CANSHRAGEPTYEQYF
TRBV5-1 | CASSQTGGEQEAQYF
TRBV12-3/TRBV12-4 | CASSLIKGETLYF
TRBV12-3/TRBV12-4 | CASRFGTGGHHTQHF
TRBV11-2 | CASSLVGLAGPYYEQFF
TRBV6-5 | CASSDSRNQPQHF
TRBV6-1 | CASSEEAGLVELFF
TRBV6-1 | CANSDSRQGIRAQYF
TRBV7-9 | CASSDRVAEELFF
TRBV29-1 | CIVLTAYQETQYF
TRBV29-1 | CSVMGNTGELLF
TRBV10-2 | CASRTLGTGELFF
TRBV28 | CASSLGTSGSTDTQYF
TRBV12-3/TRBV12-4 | CANGKGGGSLSYYEQFF
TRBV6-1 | CAIQTGSMNPEAFF
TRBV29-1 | CSEWGTGGTQYF
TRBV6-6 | CASCPHLDDRFNQPQHF
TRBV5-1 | CASGPGVRANVLTF
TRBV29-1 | CNSLTSDHEQFF
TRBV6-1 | CDSSEGTSEGNEQFF
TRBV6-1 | CASTPFWWSQETQYF
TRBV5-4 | CVSSFGTGGNQSQHF
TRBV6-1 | CACRKGGGGARELFF
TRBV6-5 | CASNPGLTGKDTQYF
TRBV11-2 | CATSLDLGGSYEQYF